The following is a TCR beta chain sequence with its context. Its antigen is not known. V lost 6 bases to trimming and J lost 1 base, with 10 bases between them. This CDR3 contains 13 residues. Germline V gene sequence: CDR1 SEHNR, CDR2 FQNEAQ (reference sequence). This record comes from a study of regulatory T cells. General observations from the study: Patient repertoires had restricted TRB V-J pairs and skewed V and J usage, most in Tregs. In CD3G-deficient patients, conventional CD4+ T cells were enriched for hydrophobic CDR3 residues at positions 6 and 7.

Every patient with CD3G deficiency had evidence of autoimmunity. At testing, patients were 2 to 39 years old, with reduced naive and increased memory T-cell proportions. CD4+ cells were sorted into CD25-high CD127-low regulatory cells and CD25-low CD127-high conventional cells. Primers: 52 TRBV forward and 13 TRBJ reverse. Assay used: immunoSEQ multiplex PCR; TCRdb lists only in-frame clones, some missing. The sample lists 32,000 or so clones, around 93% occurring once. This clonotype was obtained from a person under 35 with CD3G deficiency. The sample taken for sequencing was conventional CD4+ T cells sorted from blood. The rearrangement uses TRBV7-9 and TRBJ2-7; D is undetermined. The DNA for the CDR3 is TGTGCCAGCAGGGCCCCATTTTCCTACGAGCAGTACTTC. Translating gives CASRAPFSYEQYF.